The 10 T cell receptor beta chains listed next were all sequenced from one sample in a study of T cell responses to AZD1222 COVID-19 vaccine. Profiling relied on immunoSEQ multiplex PCR, and the TCRdb table lists in-frame clones only, not all of them. The sample has fewer than 120,000 clones; about 85% are singletons. Sequencing used peripheral blood, obtained on day 0 of AZD1222 vaccination. The receptor source for this set is an adult in good health.

The chain joins TRBV12-3 or TRBV12-4 to TRBJ2-7; 9 bases line up with TRBD1. With 4 bases clipped from V and 9 bases from J, the junction kept 7 bases outside the gene matches. The CDR3 extends over 13 amino acids. The CDR3 region is CASSSTGGARQYF. Here the CDR3 DNA reads TGTGCCAGCAGTTCAACAGGGGGCGCAAGGCAGTACTTC.

This chain links TRBV19 with TRBJ1-6, with TRBD1 matching 7 bases. CDR1 is LNHDA and CDR2 is SQIVND in the germline V gene (reference sequence). The J segment lost 10 bases and the V segment lost 5 bases, leaving 5 bases of the junction unmatched. The CDR3 is 13 residues long. The CDR3 bases are TGTGCCAGTAGTGCTCAGGGGGGATCACCCCTCCACTTT. As protein: CASSAQGGSPLHF.

The chain combines TRBV5-1 with TRBJ1-5, with 7 bases lining up with TRBD1. Germline assignment: CDR1 SGHRS and CDR2 YFSETQ. V lost 2 bases to trimming and J lost 4 bases; unmatched junction nucleotides: 6. The length of the CDR3 is 15 residues. CDR3 sequence (DNA): TGCGCCAGCAGCTTCACACCGGACAGGAATCAGCCCCAGCATTTT. It specifies CASSFTPDRNQPQHF.

The J gene is TRBJ2-7, the V gene TRBV30; unclear D gene. V dropped 3 bases and J dropped 4 bases, with 10 bases sitting between them. Germline CDR1 reads GTSNPN; CDR2 reads SVGIG (reference sequence). The CDR3 contains 12 residues. As DNA, the CDR3 is TGTGCCTGGAGCTCAATCAAATACGAGCAGTACTTC. It encodes CAWSSIKYEQYF.

This chain links TRBV5-6 with TRBJ1-2; no clear D gene. Germline values: CDR1 SGHDT, CDR2 YYEEEE. CDR3 length equals 15 residues. Trimming stripped 1 base from V and 4 bases from J, with 14 bases between. CDR3 in DNA: TGTGCCAGCAGCTTGACAAGGTTGTGGTTCTATGGCTACACCTTC. This gives the protein CASSLTRLWFYGYTF.

The rearrangement joins TRBV3-1 (or the pseudogene TRBV3-2) to TRBJ2-1; 14 bases fit TRBD2. This CDR3 has 16 residues. V lost 5 bases and J lost 2; bases outside the gene matches: 2. Germline V CDR1 and CDR2: LGHDT, YNNKEL (reference sequence). As DNA, the CDR3 is TGTGCCAGCAGCGTGGGACTAGCGGGAGCCTACAATGAGCAGTTCTTC. Translation: CASSVGLAGAYNEQFF.

The CDR3: CASSSDSGTSVTYEQYF. The DNA of the CDR3 is TGTGCCAGCTCGTCGGACTCCGGGACTAGCGTTACCTACGAGCAGTACTTC. The V gene is TRBV18, the J gene TRBJ2-7; 10 positions agree with TRBD2. Germline CDR1 and CDR2: KGHSH and LQKENI. Trimming cost V 6 bases and J 2 bases; bases outside gene matches: 13. This CDR3 region has 17 residues.

This chain's CDR3 is CATYSGPYYGYTF. CDR3 nucleotides: TGTGCCACTTATTCGGGACCTTACTATGGCTACACCTTC. This chain connects TRBV12-3 or TRBV12-4 to TRBJ1-2, with a weak D call TRBD1 (5 bases). V lost 10 bases, J lost 3 bases, and 15 bases lay in between. The CDR3 is 13 amino acids.

This chain joins TRBV25-1 and TRBJ2-6; 8 bases map to TRBD2. Germline CDR1 MGHDK, CDR2 SYGVNS. This CDR3 region has 16 residues. Unmatched junction bases numbered 6, after V lost 8 bases and J lost 0 bases. CDR3 residues: CASSRGGSSGANVLTF. As DNA, the CDR3 is TGTGCCAGCTCTCGGGGGGGTAGCTCTGGGGCCAACGTCCTGACTTTC.

The chain recombines TRBV10-1 with TRBJ2-1; D not resolved. CDR3 length: 17 amino acids. The V gene lost 5 bases and the J gene lost 7 bases, with 24 bases spanning the gap. Germline CDR1 and CDR2: WNHNN and SYGVQD (reference sequence). The CDR3 spells CASSPSGVTDRGNEQFF. CDR3 sequence (DNA): TGCGCCAGCAGTCCCTCCGGCGTTACAGACCGAGGTAATGAGCAGTTCTTC.